The clone carrying this T cell receptor beta chain was seen a handful of times. Its specificity is unknown. The data were obtained in a study of T-cell reconstitution after alpha-beta-depleted transplantation in children. General study points: T-cell counts and diversity were attributed mostly to newly produced T cells one year after transplant.

Unique molecular identifiers were incorporated when the TCRbeta library was constructed. TCRdb called the PCR reads again in MiXCR, with one record for every CDR3 protein. The sample includes over 400,000 distinct CDR3 sequences, about 40% of them seen just once. Sample: PBMCs, taken before TCRalphabeta/CD19-depleted stem cell transplant. The sequence was obtained from a girl aged 2-10 years with aplastic anemia, due to receive a stem cell transplant.

CDR3 sequence: CASSEGLAGGYHEQYF. CDR3 nucleotide sequence: TGCGCCAGCAGTGAGGGACTAGCGGGAGGTTACCACGAGCAGTACTTC. The chain employs TRBV10-2 and TRBJ2-7; 14 bases line up with TRBD2. Unmatched junction bases numbered 5, after V lost 2 bases and J lost 5 bases. This CDR3 spans 16 amino acids. CDR1 is WSHSY and CDR2 is SAAADI in the germline V gene.